This T cell receptor (beta chain) was found in a study of cytomegalovirus exposure and HLA in healthy donors. Only in-frame clones appear in the TCRdb table, and some are missing; sequencing was by immunoSEQ multiplex PCR. The data hold 80,000 to 95,000 clones, with approximately 93% observed a single time. Looked up from germline, CDR1 is SGHTA and CDR2 is FQGTGA. Trimming cost V 5 bases and J 5 bases, with 10 bases left between them. CDR3 length: 13 amino acids. The source is a woman under 40 in good health and CMV-seropositive. This chain uses TRBV7-3 with TRBJ2-1; no definite D call. Input material: PBMCs. The CDR3 DNA sequence: TGTGCCAGCAGCCAGAACCTGGACAATGAGCAGTTCTTC. It is translated as CASSQNLDNEQFF.